Below, one T cell receptor (beta chain) is given with its context. The sample originates from a study of immune evolution from preneoplasia to lung adenocarcinoma. Clones were sequenced by immunoSEQ multiplex PCR, and TCRdb holds only the in-frame ones, with some missing. Counted here are thousands of clones, over 65% occurring once; the ten biggest clones make up roughly 9.6%. Patient tissue came from resections in Japan or China, 2014–2017. The CDR3 covers 15 residues. Between the trimmed V and J ends, which lost 0 bases and 4 bases, there was a span of 12 bases. Germline assignment: CDR1 MRHNA and CDR2 SNTAGT.

The receptor's source is a person aged 65-85 years with lung adenocarcinoma. The sequenced sample consisted of FFPE adjacent normal lung tissue. This chain uses TRBV6-4 with TRBJ1-2, with D hard to call. This CDR3 is CASSDSSSGPYGYTF. In DNA, the CDR3 is TGTGCCAGCAGTGACTCGAGTTCAGGCCCCTATGGCTACACCTTC.